This paragraph covers one T cell receptor (beta chain) sequence. Its antigen is unidentified. The data were taken from a study of CD8+ T cells in alopecia areata. Whole-study findings and limits: There were many expanded lesional clones persisting in scalp and blood during tofacitinib. Links between baseline CD8+ expansion and response need larger treated cohorts. On tofacitinib, scalp clonality and expanded CD8+ clones among top 100 fell significantly.

The CDR3 sequence is 15 residues long. Germline V gene sequence: CDR1 MNHEY, CDR2 SVGAGI. V gave up 0 bases and J gave up 5 bases; unmatched junction bases: 1. It was cDNA, reverse transcribed from extracted RNA, that served as the sequencing template. TCRdb's copy holds only in-frame clones and misses some; the assay was immunoSEQ multiplex PCR. The sample lists under 150,000 clones, around 63% occurring once. As for treatment: oral pan-JAK inhibitor, 5-10 mg twice daily. Peripheral blood and lesional scalp punch biopsies were taken from alopecia areata patients. V and J are TRBV6-5 and TRBJ2-1, with 10 bases that match TRBD1. This sequence originates from a human donor with alopecia areata. The sequenced sample was CD4+ T cells sorted from blood, obtained at week 4, from a patient treated with tofacitinib. As DNA, the CDR3 is TGTGCCAGCAGTTACTCGGGACAGGGGAACAATGAGCAGTTCTTC. It translates to CASSYSGQGNNEQFF.